The 19 T cell receptor beta chains below come from one sample, sequenced in a study of cytomegalovirus exposure and HLA in healthy donors. PCR was performed using 60 Vbeta and 13 Jbeta primers. Measured with immunoSEQ multiplex PCR; TCRdb has only the in-frame clones, and not every one. The data contain fewer than 150,000 clones, roughly 70% of them seen just once; the ten biggest clones take up roughly 3.1%. The sample comprised PBMCs. These receptors were obtained from a man aged 30 to 39 in good health and CMV-seronegative.

The chain employs TRBV29-1 and TRBJ2-1; 10 nucleotides match TRBD2. The germline gives CDR1 SQVTM, CDR2 ANQGSEA. J lost 8 bases, V lost 7 bases, and 8 bases had no gene match. This CDR3 has 13 residues. The CDR3: CSGLAGVSDEQFF. CDR3 in DNA: TGCAGCGGTCTAGCGGGAGTTTCTGATGAGCAGTTCTTC.

The rearrangement links TRBV7-9 to TRBJ2-1; 10 nucleotides align to TRBD2. V trimming: 5 bases; J trimming: 1 base; junction bases outside the gene matches: 11. Germline values: CDR1 SEHNR, CDR2 FQNEAQ (reference sequence). This CDR3 region has 18 residues. The CDR3 loop reads CASSQPLAGASSYNEQFF. The DNA for the CDR3 is TGTGCCAGCAGCCAACCTCTAGCGGGAGCTAGTTCCTACAATGAGCAGTTCTTC.

The chain has TRBV7-8 and TRBJ1-4; 8 bases match TRBD1. The J segment lost 5 bases and the V segment lost 4 bases, leaving 9 bases of the junction unmatched. The germline gives CDR1 SGHVS, CDR2 FQNEAQ. The CDR3 sequence is 16 residues long. CDR3 sequence (DNA): TGTGCCAGCAGCTCTACCGCAGGGGGCGAAAATGAAAAACTGTTTTTT. As protein: CASSSTAGGENEKLFF. Looking up the rest from reference TRBV7-8 and TRBJ1-4 gives the full variable domain: GAGVSQSPRYKVAKRGQDVALRCDPISGHVSLFWYQQALGQGPEFLTYFQNEAQLDKSGLPSDRFFAERPEGSVSTLKIQRTQQEDSAVYLCASSSTAGGENEKLFFGSGTQLSVL.

The rearrangement links TRBV6-1 to TRBJ2-5, with D perhaps TRBD1 (5 bases). CDR1 is MNHNS, CDR2 SASEGT, per germline. The CDR3 spans 15 residues. V was trimmed by 5 bases and J by 2 bases, leaving 15 bases between them. The CDR3 region is CASSMSQGYQETQYF. CDR3 nucleotides: TGTGCCAGCAGTATGTCCCAGGGCTATCAAGAGACCCAGTACTTC.

The J gene is TRBJ2-2, the V gene TRBV5-1; 9 nucleotides agree with TRBD1. CDR3 length: 16 amino acids. With 0 bases clipped from V and 8 bases from J, the junction kept 8 bases outside the gene matches. The germline CDR1 and CDR2 sequences are SGHRS and YFSETQ. CDR3 region: CASSLAPGQGTGELFF. CDR3 coding DNA: TGCGCCAGCAGCTTGGCTCCGGGACAGGGAACTGGGGAGCTGTTTTTT. Combining the CDR3 with reference TRBV5-1 and TRBJ2-2 gives the whole variable domain KAGVTQTPRYLIKTRGQQVTLSCSPISGHRSVSWYQQTPGQGLQFLFEYFSETQRNKGNFPGRFSGRQFSNSRSEMNVSTLELGDSALYLCASSLAPGQGTGELFFGEGSRLTVL.

This clone was seen just once. V usage is TRBV7-9 and J usage is TRBJ2-3; 10 positions agree with TRBD2. The germline V gene has CDR1 SEHNR and CDR2 FQNEAQ (reference sequence). The CDR3 is made up of 16 amino acids. J gave up 2 bases and V 4 bases, and 6 bases lay outside the gene matches. The DNA of the CDR3 is TGTGCCAGCAGCTCCCTTAGCGGGGGGTACACAGATACGCAGTATTTT. Its translation is CASSSLSGGYTDTQYF.

This clone was seen more than once but under ten times. J is TRBJ2-1 and V is TRBV21-1; the listed D gene, TRBD2, was not tested against the DNA. TRBV21-1 is a documented pseudogene. The CDR3 has 17 amino acids. For the CDR3, the DNA is TGTGCCAGCAGCAGGGGACTAGCGGGAAGGTCCTACAATGAGCAGTTCTTC. It encodes CASSRGLAGRSYNEQFF.

V usage is TRBV29-1 and J usage is TRBJ1-1; 9 bases agree with TRBD1. CDR1 is SQVTM and CDR2 is ANQGSEA in the germline V gene. The CDR3 length is 13 residues. The junction had 4 bases not matched to a gene; V was cut back by 4 bases and J by 4 bases. For the CDR3, the DNA is TGCAGCGTTGGGGGGACAGGGAGCACTGAAGCTTTCTTT. It encodes CSVGGTGSTEAFF.

This clone was counted once. The V gene is TRBV25-1, the J gene TRBJ1-4; weak D call: TRBD1 (5 bases). Germline CDR1 is MGHDK and CDR2 is SYGVNS. The CDR3 covers 13 residues. The V end was cut by 5 bases, the J end by 8 bases, with 12 bases between. CDR3 region: CASSRDRGEKLFF. In DNA form, the CDR3 reads TGTGCCAGCAGTCGGGACCGGGGGGAAAAACTGTTTTTT.

The rearrangement uses TRBV6-5 and TRBJ2-3; TRBD1 is a possible D gene (5 bases). Germline V gene data show CDR1 as MNHEY and CDR2 as SVGAGI. There are 15 residues in the CDR3. V lost 5 bases, J lost 6 bases, and 18 bases lay in between. CDR3 in DNA: TGTGCCAGCAGTAGTAGCCCGGATAGGGGCGATACGCAGTATTTT. This encodes CASSSSPDRGDTQYF.

This chain joins TRBV19 and TRBJ1-2, with 7 bases matching TRBD1. The V gene end was trimmed by 8 bases and the J gene end by 5 bases; junction bases not matched to a gene: 8. Germline values: CDR1 LNHDA, CDR2 SQIVND (reference sequence). The CDR3 is 13 residues long. The CDR3 nucleotides are TGTGCCAGTCGGGACAGAGCGATATATGGCTACACCTTC. It encodes CASRDRAIYGYTF.

This clone has more than one count but fewer than ten. The V call is TRBV7-9, the J call TRBJ2-3; 9 bases align to TRBD1. J gave up 6 bases and V 5 bases, and 9 bases lay outside the gene matches. This CDR3 spans 15 amino acids. Germline CDR1 is SEHNR and CDR2 is FQNEAQ (reference sequence). For the CDR3, the DNA is TGTGCCAGCAGCACAACCGGACAGGGGATGGATACGCAGTATTTT. Protein: CASSTTGQGMDTQYF.

The chain's CDR3 is CASSFRGGYGYTF. CDR3 coding DNA: TGTGCCAGCAGTTTCCGCGGGGGCTATGGCTACACCTTC. The chain carries TRBV27 and TRBJ1-2, with a tentative D call TRBD1 (5 bases). This CDR3 contains 13 residues. Per germline, CDR1 MNHEY and CDR2 SMNVEV (reference sequence). Trimming cost V 3 bases and J 4 bases, with 9 bases left between them.

The chain uses TRBV29-1 and TRBJ1-2, with D perhaps matching TRBD1 (6 bases). The CDR3 has 11 residues. Trimming stripped 7 bases from V and 8 bases from J, with 14 bases between. Germline CDR1 is SQVTM and CDR2 is ANQGSEA. This CDR3 reads CSAGTPAGYTF. The CDR3 coding sequence is TGCAGCGCTGGGACACCGGCGGGCTACACCTTC.

This clone showed up just once. The chain is built from TRBV29-1 and TRBJ1-2; D may be TRBD1 (5 bases). The V and J ends lost 4 bases and 4 bases respectively, with 7 bases between them. The CDR3 covers 11 residues. CDR1 and CDR2 (germline): SQVTM, ANQGSEA. CDR3 in DNA: TGCAGCGTTGGGACACGCTATGGCTACACCTTC. The encoded protein is CSVGTRYGYTF.

This chain connects TRBV10-1 to TRBJ2-3, with D unresolved. Germline CDR1 reads WNHNN; CDR2 reads SYGVQD (reference sequence). This CDR3 region has 15 residues. Trimming took off 4 bases at V and 3 bases at J, with 14 bases between the two ends. Here the CDR3 reads CASSVRSLWTDTQYF. CDR3 sequence (DNA): TGCGCCAGCAGTGTAAGGAGCCTTTGGACAGATACGCAGTATTTT.

The rearrangement links TRBV4-3 to TRBJ2-3, with unresolved D. The CDR3 totals 15 residues. Germline CDR1 is LGHNA and CDR2 is YSLEER. Trimming took 2 bases from V and 2 from J, leaving 11 bases between them. CDR3 coding DNA: TGCGCCAGCAGCCAACGACAACCTACCACAGATACGCAGTATTTT. Translating it yields CASSQRQPTTDTQYF.

This clone turned up a few times. The genes are TRBV10-3 and TRBJ1-2, with TRBD1 matching over 9 bases. V shed 2 bases and J 6 bases; nucleotides not matched to a gene: 10. Germline V lookup: CDR1 ENHRY, CDR2 SYGVKD. The CDR3 loop spans 16 amino acids. This CDR3 is CAISETDRGTLHGYTF. CDR3 nucleotide sequence: TGTGCCATCAGTGAGACCGACAGGGGGACGTTGCATGGCTACACCTTC.

This clone turned up a few times. In DNA form, the CDR3 reads TGTGCCAGCAGCTTGGGCGGCTTCGAAAACACCATATATTTT. It specifies CASSLGGFENTIYF. The gene calls are TRBV5-5 and TRBJ1-3, with unresolved D. Germline-derived CDR1 and CDR2 are SGHKS and YYEKEE (reference sequence). V dropped 0 bases and J dropped 6 bases, with 10 bases sitting between them. This CDR3 has 14 residues.